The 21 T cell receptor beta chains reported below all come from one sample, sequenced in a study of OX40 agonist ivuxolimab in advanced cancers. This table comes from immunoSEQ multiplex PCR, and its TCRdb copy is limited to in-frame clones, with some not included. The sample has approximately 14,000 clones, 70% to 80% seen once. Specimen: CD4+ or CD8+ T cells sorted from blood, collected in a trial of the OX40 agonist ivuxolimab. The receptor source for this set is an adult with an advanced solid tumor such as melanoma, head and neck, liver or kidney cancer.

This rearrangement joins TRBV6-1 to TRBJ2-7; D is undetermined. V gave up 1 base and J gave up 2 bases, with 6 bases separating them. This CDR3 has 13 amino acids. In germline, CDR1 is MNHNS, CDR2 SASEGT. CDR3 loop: CASSEVNTYEQYF. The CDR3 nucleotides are TGTGCCAGCAGTGAAGTGAATACCTACGAGCAGTACTTC.

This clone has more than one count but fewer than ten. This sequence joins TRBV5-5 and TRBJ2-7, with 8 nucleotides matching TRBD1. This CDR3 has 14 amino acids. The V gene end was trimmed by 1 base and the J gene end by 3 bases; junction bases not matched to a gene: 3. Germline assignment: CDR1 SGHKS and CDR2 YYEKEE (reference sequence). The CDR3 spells CASSLNTGGYEQYF. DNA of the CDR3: TGTGCCAGCAGCTTGAATACAGGGGGCTACGAGCAGTACTTC.

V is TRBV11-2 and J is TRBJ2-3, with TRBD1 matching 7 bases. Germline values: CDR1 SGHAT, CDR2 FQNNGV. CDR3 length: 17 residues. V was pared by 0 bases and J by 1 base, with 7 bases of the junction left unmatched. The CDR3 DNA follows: TGTGCCAGCAGCTTAGAGTACAGGGGCCCGGGCACAGATACGCAGTATTTT. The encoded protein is CASSLEYRGPGTDTQYF.

The CDR3 region is CASSYGGLINEQFF. For the CDR3, the DNA is TGTGCCAGTAGTTACGGGGGGCTGATCAATGAGCAGTTCTTC. V gene TRBV19 combines with J gene TRBJ2-1, with a tentative D call TRBD2 (7 bases). Germline values: CDR1 LNHDA, CDR2 SQIVND (reference sequence). Between the trimmed V and J ends, which lost 5 bases and 6 bases, there was a span of 14 bases. This CDR3 region has 14 residues.

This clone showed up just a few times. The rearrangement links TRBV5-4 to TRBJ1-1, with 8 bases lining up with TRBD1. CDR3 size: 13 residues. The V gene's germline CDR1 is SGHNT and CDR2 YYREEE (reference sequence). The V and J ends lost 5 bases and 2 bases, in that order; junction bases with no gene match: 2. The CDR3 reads CASRGQGNTEAFF. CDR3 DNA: TGTGCCAGCAGAGGACAGGGAAACACTGAAGCTTTCTTT.

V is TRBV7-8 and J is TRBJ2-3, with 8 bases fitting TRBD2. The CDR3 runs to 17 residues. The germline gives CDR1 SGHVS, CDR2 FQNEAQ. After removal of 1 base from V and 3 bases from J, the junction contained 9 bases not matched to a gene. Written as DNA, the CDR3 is TGTGCCAGCAGCTTAGTTTTTATCGGGGGGGTTACAGATACGCAGTATTTT. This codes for CASSLVFIGGVTDTQYF.

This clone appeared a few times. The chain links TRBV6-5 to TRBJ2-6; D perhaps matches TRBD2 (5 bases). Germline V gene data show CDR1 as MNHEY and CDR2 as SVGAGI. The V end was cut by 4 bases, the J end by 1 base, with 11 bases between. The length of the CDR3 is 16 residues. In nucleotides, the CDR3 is TGTGCCAGCAGTTCCCGGGGTGTTTCTGGGGCCAACGTCCTGACTTTC. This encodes CASSSRGVSGANVLTF.

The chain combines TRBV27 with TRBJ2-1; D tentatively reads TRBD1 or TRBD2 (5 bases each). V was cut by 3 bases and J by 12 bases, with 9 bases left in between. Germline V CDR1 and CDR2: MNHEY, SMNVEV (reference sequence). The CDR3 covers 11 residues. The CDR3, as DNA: TGTGCCAGCAGTTTTCTGGGGGTGCAGTTCTTC. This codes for CASSFLGVQFF.

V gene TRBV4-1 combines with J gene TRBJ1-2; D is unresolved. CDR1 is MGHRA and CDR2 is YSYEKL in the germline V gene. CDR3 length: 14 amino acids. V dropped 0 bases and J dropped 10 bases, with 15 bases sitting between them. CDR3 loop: CASSQESHLFFYTF. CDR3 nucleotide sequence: TGCGCCAGCAGCCAAGAAAGTCATTTATTTTTCTACACCTTC.

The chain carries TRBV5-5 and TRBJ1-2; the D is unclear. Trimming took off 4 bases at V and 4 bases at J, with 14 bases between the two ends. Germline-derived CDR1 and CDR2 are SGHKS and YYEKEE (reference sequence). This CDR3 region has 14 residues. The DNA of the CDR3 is TGTGCCAGCAGCACCCAAGTTGACACCTATGGCTACACCTTC. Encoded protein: CASSTQVDTYGYTF.

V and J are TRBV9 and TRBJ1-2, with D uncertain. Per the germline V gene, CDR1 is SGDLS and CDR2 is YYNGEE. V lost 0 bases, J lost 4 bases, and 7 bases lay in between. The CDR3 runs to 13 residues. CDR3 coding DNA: TGTGCCAGCAGCGTAGGGACGGTCTATGGCTACACCTTC. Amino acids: CASSVGTVYGYTF.

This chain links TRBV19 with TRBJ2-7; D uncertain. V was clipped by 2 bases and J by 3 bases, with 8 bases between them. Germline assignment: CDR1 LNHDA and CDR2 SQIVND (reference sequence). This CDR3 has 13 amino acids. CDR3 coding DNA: TGTGCCAGTAGTATAACGAGCTACTACGAGCAGTACTTC. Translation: CASSITSYYEQYF.

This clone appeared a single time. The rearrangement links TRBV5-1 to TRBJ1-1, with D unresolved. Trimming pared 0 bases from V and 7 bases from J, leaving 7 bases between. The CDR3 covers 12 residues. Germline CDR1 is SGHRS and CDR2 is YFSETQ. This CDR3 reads CASSLEADEAFF. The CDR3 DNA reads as TGCGCCAGCAGCTTGGAGGCAGATGAAGCTTTCTTT.

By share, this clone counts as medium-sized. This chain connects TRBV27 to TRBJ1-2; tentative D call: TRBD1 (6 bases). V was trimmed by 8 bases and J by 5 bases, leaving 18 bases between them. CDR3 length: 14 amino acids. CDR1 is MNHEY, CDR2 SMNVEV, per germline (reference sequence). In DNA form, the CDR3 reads TGTGCCAGCCGCGTGAGCAGGGGCTCGTATGGCTACACCTTC. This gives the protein CASRVSRGSYGYTF.

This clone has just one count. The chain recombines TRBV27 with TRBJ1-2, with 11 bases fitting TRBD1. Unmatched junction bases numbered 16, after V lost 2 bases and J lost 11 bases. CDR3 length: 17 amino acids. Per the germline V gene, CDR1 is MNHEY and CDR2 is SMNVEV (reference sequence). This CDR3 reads CASSLTSLGTGGSRYTF. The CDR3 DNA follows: TGTGCCAGCAGTTTAACTTCTTTGGGGACAGGGGGGAGTAGGTACACCTTC.

CDR3 sequence (DNA): TGTGCCAGCAGCGCATCGGGACTAGCGGGTTCTAGCACAGATACGCAGTATTTT. Protein product: CASSASGLAGSSTDTQYF. The chain links TRBV9 to TRBJ2-3; TRBD2 agrees at 12 bases. V shed 3 bases, J shed 0 bases, and the junction held 8 bases outside the gene matches. Germline CDR1 and CDR2: SGDLS and YYNGEE. The CDR3 runs to 18 residues.

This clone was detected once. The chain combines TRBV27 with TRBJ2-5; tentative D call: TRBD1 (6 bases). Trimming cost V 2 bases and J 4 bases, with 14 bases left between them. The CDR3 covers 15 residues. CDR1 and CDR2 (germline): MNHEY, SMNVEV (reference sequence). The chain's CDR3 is CASSLEFQGRETQYF. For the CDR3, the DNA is TGTGCCAGCAGTTTAGAGTTTCAGGGGCGAGAGACCCAGTACTTC.

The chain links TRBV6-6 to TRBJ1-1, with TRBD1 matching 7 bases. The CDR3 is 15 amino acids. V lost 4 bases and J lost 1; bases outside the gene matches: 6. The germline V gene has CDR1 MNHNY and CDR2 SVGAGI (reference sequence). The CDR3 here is CASSSMTGWNTEAFF. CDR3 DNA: TGTGCCAGCAGTTCCATGACAGGGTGGAACACTGAAGCTTTCTTT.

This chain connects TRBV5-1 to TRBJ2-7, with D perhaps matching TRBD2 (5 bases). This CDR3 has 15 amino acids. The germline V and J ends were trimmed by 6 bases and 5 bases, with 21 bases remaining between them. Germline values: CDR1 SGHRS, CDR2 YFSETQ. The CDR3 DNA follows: TGCGCCAGCACCGTTTCTCGGTCCGGAGCGGACGAGCAGTACTTC. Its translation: CASTVSRSGADEQYF.

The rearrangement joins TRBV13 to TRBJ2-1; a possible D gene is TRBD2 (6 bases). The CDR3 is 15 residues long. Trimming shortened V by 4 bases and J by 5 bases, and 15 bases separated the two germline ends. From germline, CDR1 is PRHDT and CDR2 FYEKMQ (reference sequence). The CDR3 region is CASSWGAEGDNEQFF. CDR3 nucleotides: TGTGCCAGCAGCTGGGGTGCGGAGGGAGACAATGAGCAGTTCTTC. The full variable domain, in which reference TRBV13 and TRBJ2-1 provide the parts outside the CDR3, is AAGVIQSPRHLIKEKRETATLKCYPIPRHDTVYWYQQGPGQDPQFLISFYEKMQSDKGSIPDRFSAQQFSDYHSELNMSSLELGDSALYFCASSWGAEGDNEQFFGPGTRLTVL.

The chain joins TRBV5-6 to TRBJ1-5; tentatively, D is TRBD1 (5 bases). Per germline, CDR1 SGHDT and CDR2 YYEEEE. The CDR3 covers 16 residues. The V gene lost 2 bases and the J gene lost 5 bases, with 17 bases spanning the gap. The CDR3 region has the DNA TGTGCCAGCAGCTTTCAGGGAATCTCGAGGGATCAGCCCCAGCATTTT. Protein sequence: CASSFQGISRDQPQHF.